One and the same sample provided the 31 T cell receptor beta chains below, sequenced in a study of early T cells in non-severe SARS-CoV-2 infection. One entry per CDR3 protein results from TCRdb running MiXCR on the 5' RACE reads. The data contain approximately 57,000 distinct CDR3 sequences, approximately 12% of them seen just once; the ten biggest clones take up around 1.4%. The sample consisted of whole blood. The receptor set was obtained from an adult who was a healthcare worker with PCR-confirmed SARS-CoV-2 infection or an uninfected control (not recorded which).

This clonotype occurred many times. Mismatch with germline at one junction end may stem from a read error. The chain has TRBV5-6 and TRBJ2-1, with D perhaps matching TRBD2 (5 bases). CDR3 length equals 12 residues. Germline lookup yields CDR1 SGHDT and CDR2 YYEEEE. CDR3 protein: CASSPGYSEQFF. The CDR3 DNA reads TGTGCCAGCAGCCCGGGGTACAGTGAGCAGTTCTTC. Full variable domain (missing parts from reference TRBV5-6 and TRBJ2-1): DAGVTQSPTHLIKTRGQQVTLRCSPKSGHDTVSWYQQALGQGPQFIFQYYEEEERQRGNFPDRFSGHQFPNYSSELNVNALLLGDSALYLCASSPGYSEQFFGPGTRLTVL.

This clonotype turned up a few times. This sequence joins TRBV19 and TRBJ1-3; unclear D gene. Germline-derived CDR1 and CDR2 are LNHDA and SQIVND (reference sequence). V lost 7 bases and J 3 bases, leaving 7 bases between the germline ends. This CDR3 comprises 12 residues. This CDR3 is CASTTDGNTIYF. CDR3 coding DNA: TGTGCCAGTACGACCGATGGAAACACCATATATTTT.

The chain combines TRBV20-1 with TRBJ2-3, with 9 bases matching TRBD1. Germline V lookup: CDR1 DFQATT, CDR2 SNEGSKA (reference sequence). The CDR3 length is 12 residues. Trimming cost V 5 bases and J 3 bases; bases outside gene matches: 0. DNA for the CDR3: TGCAGTGCTGGGACAGGGACAGATACGCAGTATTTT. Protein product: CSAGTGTDTQYF.

There are many counts of this clonotype. This chain links TRBV11-2 with TRBJ2-7; D not certain. The CDR3 has 14 amino acids. Trimming pared 5 bases from V and 0 bases from J, leaving 11 bases between. Germline loops: CDR1 SGHAT, CDR2 FQNNGV. CDR3 region: CASSRGEVSYEQYF. CDR3 sequence (DNA): TGTGCCAGCAGCCGCGGAGAGGTCTCCTACGAGCAGTACTTC.

The rearrangement joins TRBV29-1 to TRBJ1-2; D might be TRBD1 (6 bases). The CDR3 sequence is 13 residues long. V lost 5 bases and J 0 bases, leaving 10 bases between the germline ends. The germline V gene encodes CDR1 SQVTM and CDR2 ANQGSEA. The CDR3 loop reads CSVQGPSNYGYTF. CDR3 bases: TGCAGCGTTCAGGGGCCGTCTAACTATGGCTACACCTTC.

In this sample, this clonotype turned up many times. The chain joins TRBV6-2 or TRBV6-3 to TRBJ2-7; 7 bases fit TRBD2. Trimming at V came to 8 bases and at J to 3 bases, leaving 10 bases not matched to a gene. Per germline, CDR1 MNHEY and CDR2 SVGEGT. This CDR3 comprises 14 residues. Written as DNA, the CDR3 is TGTGCCAGCGGGAGGGATTGGGGGAACTACGAGCAGTACTTC. Translation gives CASGRDWGNYEQYF.

This clonotype was recorded a few times. V gene TRBV6-2 or TRBV6-3 combines with J gene TRBJ2-1; 11 nucleotides align to TRBD2. V shed 8 bases and J 7 bases; nucleotides not matched to a gene: 7. Looked up from germline, CDR1 is MNHEY and CDR2 is SVGEGT. The CDR3 sequence is 14 residues long. The CDR3 here is CASEVAGGLNEQFF. The CDR3 nucleotides read TGTGCCAGCGAAGTAGCGGGGGGGCTGAATGAGCAGTTCTTC.

This clonotype was found many times. V is TRBV2 and J is TRBJ2-1, with D perhaps matching TRBD1 (5 bases). V was pared by 8 bases and J by 6 bases, with 14 bases between. Germline lookup yields CDR1 SNHLY and CDR2 FYNNEI. The CDR3 is 13 residues long. This chain's CDR3 is CASAAGSVNEQFF. The CDR3 DNA reads as TGTGCCAGCGCGGCAGGGTCCGTCAATGAGCAGTTCTTC.

The rearrangement joins TRBV20-1 to TRBJ2-5, with 15 bases aligning to TRBD2. J gave up 5 bases and V 3 bases, and 16 bases lay outside the gene matches. In germline, CDR1 is DFQATT, CDR2 SNEGSKA (reference sequence). The CDR3 runs to 19 residues. The DNA of the CDR3 is TGCAGTGCTAGCTTGGGGACTAGCGGGGGGCCCTACCCCCCCGAGACCCAGTACTTC. Amino acids: CSASLGTSGGPYPPETQYF.

Only a few counts were recorded for this clonotype. The chain joins TRBV9 to TRBJ2-7; 9 positions match TRBD1. After removal of 3 bases from V and 2 bases from J, the junction contained 6 bases not matched to a gene. There are 15 residues in the CDR3. Germline lookup yields CDR1 SGDLS and CDR2 YYNGEE. The CDR3 region is CASSAGTGMAYEQYF. The CDR3 bases are TGTGCCAGCAGCGCAGGGACAGGGATGGCCTACGAGCAGTACTTC.

This clonotype has at least ten counts. The V and J genes are TRBV20-1 and TRBJ2-7; D is possibly TRBD1 or TRBD2 (5 bases each). Germline CDR1 DFQATT, CDR2 SNEGSKA (reference sequence). This CDR3 contains 15 residues. Deletions cut 6 bases from V and 6 bases from J, with 24 bases between. CDR3 DNA: TGCAGTGCCGGAGCGGTACAGGCCCTTGGGTCCGAGCAGTACTTC. It is translated as CSAGAVQALGSEQYF.

The chain has TRBV10-3 and TRBJ1-2; D gene unclear. The CDR3 is made up of 13 amino acids. Germline V gene data show CDR1 as ENHRY and CDR2 as SYGVKD. Deletions cut 3 bases from V and 7 bases from J, with 12 bases between. The CDR3 here is CAISESGQSGYTF. The CDR3 bases are TGTGCCATCAGTGAATCGGGTCAATCTGGCTACACCTTC.

The chain is built from TRBV3-1 and TRBJ2-7; maybe TRBD2 (6 bases). Trimming took off 3 bases at V and 6 bases at J, with 15 bases between the two ends. Germline CDR1 LGHDT, CDR2 YNNKEL (reference sequence). The CDR3 is made up of 14 amino acids. CDR3 DNA sequence: TGTGCCAGCAGCCAGAGGGGACTCCAGTCCGAGCAGTACTTC. It codes for CASSQRGLQSEQYF.

This clonotype was found many times. The J gene is TRBJ1-1, the V gene TRBV27, with no clear D. Trimming took off 4 bases at V and 1 base at J, with 13 bases between the two ends. Germline V gene data show CDR1 as MNHEY and CDR2 as SMNVEV (reference sequence). This CDR3 is 15 amino acids long. For the CDR3, the DNA is TGTGCCAGCAGTTCCCGGGAACACGGGAACACTGAAGCTTTCTTT. Protein product: CASSSREHGNTEAFF.

This clonotype showed up many times. CDR3 nucleotide sequence: TGTGCCAGCAGCTTGTGGGGCAGAAGTGGGGCTTTCTTT. It specifies CASSLWGRSGAFF. The rearrangement joins TRBV5-4 to TRBJ1-1; tentatively, D is TRBD1 (5 bases). The ends were cut back, 1 base at V and 11 bases at J, with 15 bases in the middle. The CDR3 spans 13 residues. Germline V lookup: CDR1 SGHNT, CDR2 YYREEE (reference sequence).

This rearrangement joins TRBV18 to TRBJ2-2; D is possibly TRBD1 (5 bases). Trimming took off 2 bases at V and 6 bases at J, with 13 bases between the two ends. Germline values: CDR1 KGHSH, CDR2 LQKENI. This CDR3 is built from 15 residues. The CDR3 coding sequence is TGTGCCAGCTCACCAGACAGTCCCTTGGCCGGGGAGCTGTTTTTT. This sequence encodes CASSPDSPLAGELFF.

This clonotype has just a few counts. The V and J genes are TRBV4-3 and TRBJ2-1; TRBD2 matches 8 bases. This CDR3 is built from 17 residues. V was clipped by 0 bases and J by 4 bases; unmatched bases: 8. Germline V gene sequence: CDR1 LGHNA, CDR2 YSLEER. The DNA of the CDR3 is TGCGCCAGCAGCCAAGAAGGGGCGGGGGGCCGTTACAATGAGCAGTTCTTC. This codes for CASSQEGAGGRYNEQFF.

The V call is TRBV5-1, the J call TRBJ1-1, with 8 bases matching TRBD1. The CDR3 length is 14 residues. V trimming: 2 bases; J trimming: 2 bases; junction bases outside the gene matches: 2. Germline-derived CDR1 and CDR2 are SGHRS and YFSETQ. CDR3 sequence (DNA): TGCGCCAGCAGCTTTGACAGGGGAAACACTGAAGCTTTCTTT. It encodes CASSFDRGNTEAFF.

The chain has TRBV27 and TRBJ2-5, with D tentatively TRBD1 or TRBD2 (5 bases each). This CDR3 region has 15 residues. Trimming left V 0 bases short and J 5 bases short, with 13 bases between. Germline CDR1 is MNHEY and CDR2 is SMNVEV (reference sequence). This CDR3 is CASSLSVGTGETQYF. CDR3 coding DNA: TGTGCCAGCAGTTTATCAGTGGGGACCGGGGAGACCCAGTACTTC.

This sequence joins TRBV6-2 or TRBV6-3 and TRBJ2-4; perhaps TRBD1 as D (6 bases). Germline V gene lookup returns CDR1 MNHEY and CDR2 SVGEGT. Trimming removed 9 bases at V and 8 bases at J, with 14 bases between. This CDR3 region has 12 residues. Here the CDR3 reads CASGGASYIQYF. In nucleotides, the CDR3 is TGTGCCAGTGGGGGCGCTAGCTACATTCAGTACTTC.

This clonotype appeared many times. The DNA for the CDR3 is TGTGCCATCACTCGGGCCTCCTTGAACACTGAAGCTTTCTTT. Its translation: CAITRASLNTEAFF. This chain uses TRBV10-3 with TRBJ1-1, with no clear D. CDR3 length equals 14 residues. Germline CDR1 and CDR2: ENHRY and SYGVKD. Trimming removed 7 bases at V and 0 bases at J, with 12 bases between.

J is TRBJ1-1 and V is TRBV29-1; D might be TRBD1 (5 bases). The germline CDR1 and CDR2 sequences are SQVTM and ANQGSEA. The V end was cut by 4 bases, the J end by 8 bases, with 11 bases between. The CDR3 contains 11 residues. The CDR3 protein is CSVVTPGEAFF. Written as DNA, the CDR3 is TGCAGCGTTGTAACCCCAGGGGAAGCTTTCTTT.

A few counts support this clonotype. This chain connects TRBV11-2 to TRBJ1-4; D uncertain. CDR1 SGHAT and CDR2 FQNNGV come from the germline V gene. The CDR3 totals 16 residues. With 1 base removed from V and 2 bases from J, the gap between germline ends came to 11 bases. Written as DNA, the CDR3 is TGTGCCAGCAGCTTAGGAGGGAAGAAGACTAATGAAAAACTGTTTTTT. This gives the protein CASSLGGKKTNEKLFF.

The chain recombines TRBV20-1 with TRBJ1-2; 10 nucleotides match TRBD1. Germline V gene data show CDR1 as DFQATT and CDR2 as SNEGSKA (reference sequence). J was trimmed by 3 bases and V by 4 bases; bases with no gene match: 2. The CDR3 has 13 amino acids. CDR3 loop: CSAKGQGDYGYTF. CDR3 in DNA: TGCAGTGCTAAAGGACAGGGGGACTATGGCTACACCTTC.

The chain carries TRBV12-3 or TRBV12-4 and TRBJ1-5, with TRBD1 as a possible D gene (6 bases). CDR3 length: 14 amino acids. V was pared by 5 bases and J by 2 bases, with 10 bases between. In nucleotides, the CDR3 is TGTGCCAGCAGTCTACAGGGTGGCAATCAGCCCCAGCATTTT. It encodes CASSLQGGNQPQHF.

This clonotype was recorded many times. The V gene is TRBV29-1, the J gene TRBJ2-2, with D hard to call. The V and J ends lost 0 bases and 3 bases respectively, with 5 bases between them. CDR1 and CDR2 (germline): SQVTM, ANQGSEA. The CDR3 has 13 residues. CDR3 nucleotides: TGCAGCGTTGAAGATGGGTACACCGGGGAGCTGTTTTTT. As protein: CSVEDGYTGELFF.

This clonotype was observed at least ten times. The V and J genes are TRBV20-1 and TRBJ1-2, with 7 bases matching TRBD1. V lost 5 bases to trimming and J lost 4 bases; unmatched junction nucleotides: 7. The CDR3 has 13 amino acids. Per germline, CDR1 DFQATT and CDR2 SNEGSKA (reference sequence). CDR3 amino acids: CSAQGVYTYGYTF. The CDR3 nucleotides read TGCAGTGCTCAGGGGGTCTATACCTATGGCTACACCTTC.

V is TRBV25-1 and J is TRBJ2-7; 9 nucleotides line up with TRBD2. Trimming cost V 6 bases and J 0 bases; bases outside gene matches: 6. CDR3 length: 15 residues. Germline V gives CDR1 MGHDK, CDR2 SYGVNS. For the CDR3, the DNA is TGTGCCAGCAGCCGGCGGGGGGGGAGCTCCTACGAGCAGTACTTC. Protein product: CASSRRGGSSYEQYF.

This clonotype was observed a few times. The genes are TRBV7-6 and TRBJ2-3, with 7 nucleotides matching TRBD1. The CDR3 totals 14 residues. CDR1 is SGHVS and CDR2 is FNYEAQ in the germline V gene. The ends lost 5 bases at V and 5 bases at J; junction bases unmatched: 7. The DNA of the CDR3 is TGTGCCAGCAGCGGAACAGGGGCGGGAGATACGCAGTATTTT. Its translation: CASSGTGAGDTQYF.

This clonotype was detected only a few times. The chain carries TRBV20-1 and TRBJ2-7, with 16 bases aligning to TRBD2. V shed 5 bases, J shed 6 bases, and the junction held 7 bases outside the gene matches. Germline V CDR1 and CDR2: DFQATT, SNEGSKA (reference sequence). The CDR3 consists of 15 residues. The CDR3 nucleotides read TGCAGTGCTCCGGGACTAGCGGGGGGGCAGGTCGAGCAGTACTTC. Its translation is CSAPGLAGGQVEQYF.

The chain couples TRBV18 to TRBJ1-4, with D unresolved. The CDR3 spans 14 residues. V dropped 0 bases and J dropped 4 bases, with 6 bases sitting between them. Germline loops: CDR1 KGHSH, CDR2 LQKENI. CDR3: CASSPPVVNEKLFF. The CDR3 DNA reads TGTGCCAGCTCACCACCAGTGGTTAATGAAAAACTGTTTTTT.